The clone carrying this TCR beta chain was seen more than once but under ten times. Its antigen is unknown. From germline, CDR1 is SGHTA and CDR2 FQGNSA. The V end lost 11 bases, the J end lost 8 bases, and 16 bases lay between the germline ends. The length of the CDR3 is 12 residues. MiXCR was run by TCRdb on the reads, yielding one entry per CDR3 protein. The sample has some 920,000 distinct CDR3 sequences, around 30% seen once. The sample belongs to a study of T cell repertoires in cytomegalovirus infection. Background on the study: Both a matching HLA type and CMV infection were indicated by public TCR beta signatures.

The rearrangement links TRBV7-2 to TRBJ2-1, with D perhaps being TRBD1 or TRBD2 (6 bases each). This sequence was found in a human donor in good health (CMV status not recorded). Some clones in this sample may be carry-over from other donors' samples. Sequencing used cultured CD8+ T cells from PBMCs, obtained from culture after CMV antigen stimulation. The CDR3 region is CASVRGADEQFF. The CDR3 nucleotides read TGTGCCTCTGTAAGGGGGGCGGATGAGCAGTTCTTC.